These 18 T cell receptor beta chains were all obtained from the same sample, sequenced in a study of beta chain features in type 1 diabetes. The whole isolated RNA underwent reverse transcription, so sequencing captured expressed TCRB transcripts. TCRdb's table, derived via immunoSEQ multiplex PCR, lists solely in-frame clones and lacks some. The sample contains hundreds of thousands of clones, over 25% of which appear only once. The material sequenced was naive CD4+ T cells from blood. These receptors all stem from a man aged 18 to 29 in good health.

This clone came up a few times. The chain carries TRBV29-1 and TRBJ2-1, with D perhaps matching TRBD2 (5 bases). V shed 4 bases and J shed 9 bases, with 16 bases lying between them. Germline lookup yields CDR1 SQVTM and CDR2 ANQGSEA. The CDR3 is 13 amino acids. DNA of the CDR3: TGCAGCGTTGGTCCACTACTAGATGCTGAGCAGTTCTTC. Amino acid sequence: CSVGPLLDAEQFF.

There are a few counts of this clone. V gene TRBV2 combines with J gene TRBJ2-7; 7 nucleotides line up with TRBD1. The CDR3 is 14 amino acids. Germline assignment: CDR1 SNHLY and CDR2 FYNNEI. V shed 4 bases, J shed 2 bases, and the junction held 5 bases outside the gene matches. DNA of the CDR3: TGTGCCAGCAGTGCGCAGGGGGTACCCTACGAGCAGTACTTC. Its protein product is CASSAQGVPYEQYF.

The chain uses TRBV7-3 and TRBJ2-2; no definite D call. CDR3 length: 12 amino acids. CDR1 is SGHTA and CDR2 is FQGTGA in the germline V gene. The V gene lost 3 bases and the J gene lost 4 bases, with 3 bases spanning the gap. The CDR3: CASSFSTGELFF. The CDR3 DNA follows: TGTGCCAGCAGCTTCTCCACCGGGGAGCTGTTTTTT.

This clone showed up just a few times. The chain is built from TRBV30 and TRBJ2-7; D is undetermined. V was shortened by 5 bases and J by 6 bases, with 11 bases between the two germline ends. CDR1 and CDR2 (germline): GTSNPN, SVGIG (reference sequence). The CDR3 consists of 11 residues. In DNA form, the CDR3 reads TGTGCCTGGGGTACTTCCCTCGAGCAGTACTTC. Protein product: CAWGTSLEQYF.

The rearrangement joins TRBV14 to TRBJ2-5, with D possibly matching TRBD2 (5 bases). The CDR3 is 14 residues long. From germline, CDR1 is SGHDN and CDR2 FVKESK. Deletions cut 1 base from V and 5 bases from J, with 11 bases between. Here the CDR3 reads CASSQVGGRETQYF. CDR3 DNA sequence: TGTGCCAGCAGCCAAGTTGGAGGTCGCGAGACCCAGTACTTC.

This chain joins TRBV10-3 and TRBJ1-4; D uncertain. Trimming removed 5 bases at V and 0 bases at J, with 7 bases between. Germline V gene data show CDR1 as ENHRY and CDR2 as SYGVKD. The CDR3 runs to 14 residues. The CDR3: CAISPGPTNEKLFF. CDR3 nucleotides: TGTGCCATCAGTCCCGGACCAACTAATGAAAAACTGTTTTTT.

The chain recombines TRBV2 with TRBJ2-3, with 9 bases identical to TRBD1. The CDR3 sequence is 15 residues long. Germline-derived CDR1 and CDR2 are SNHLY and FYNNEI. V gave up 7 bases and J gave up 3 bases; unmatched junction bases: 8. For the CDR3, the DNA is TGTGCCAGCACCTGGGACAGGGAGGGTACAGATACGCAGTATTTT. This sequence encodes CASTWDREGTDTQYF.

The rearrangement uses TRBV30 and TRBJ2-7; 7 bases match TRBD1. This CDR3 is built from 13 residues. The junction had 6 bases not matched to a gene; V was cut back by 4 bases and J by 3 bases. The germline gives CDR1 GTSNPN, CDR2 SVGIG (reference sequence). CDR3 in amino acids: CAWNRDRYYEQYF. CDR3 coding DNA: TGTGCCTGGAACCGGGACAGATACTACGAGCAGTACTTC.

In its sample, this clone was seen a few times. The chain joins TRBV29-1 to TRBJ1-4; 9 positions agree with TRBD1. Germline V gives CDR1 SQVTM, CDR2 ANQGSEA. V lost 6 bases to trimming and J lost 8 bases; unmatched junction nucleotides: 10. The CDR3 has 14 residues. CDR3 nucleotides: TGCAGCGTGGCACGGGACAGGGCTAGGGAAAAACTGTTTTTT. Translated: CSVARDRAREKLFF.

The J gene is TRBJ2-3, the V gene TRBV5-4, with TRBD2 matching 10 bases. This CDR3 has 14 amino acids. Germline V gene data show CDR1 as SGHNT and CDR2 as YYREEE (reference sequence). The J segment lost 4 bases and the V segment lost 3 bases, leaving 2 bases of the junction unmatched. The CDR3 coding sequence is TGTGCCAGCAGCTCCGGGACTAGCGCAGATACGCAGTATTTT. Amino acid sequence: CASSSGTSADTQYF.

The sample holds a few counts of this clone. The chain couples TRBV2 to TRBJ2-1; the D gene is possibly TRBD1 (6 bases). Per the germline V gene, CDR1 is SNHLY and CDR2 is FYNNEI. The CDR3 sequence is 13 residues long. Trimming pared 5 bases from V and 7 bases from J, leaving 12 bases between. CDR3: CASSPHRENEQFF. CDR3 nucleotide sequence: TGTGCCAGCAGTCCCCACAGGGAGAATGAGCAGTTCTTC. Looking up the rest from reference TRBV2 and TRBJ2-1 gives the full variable domain: EPEVTQTPSHQVTQMGQEVILRCVPISNHLYFYWYRQILGQKVEFLVSFYNNEISEKSEIFDDQFSVERPDGSNFTLKIRSTKLEDSAMYFCASSPHRENEQFFGPGTRLTVL.

The chain recombines TRBV5-1 with TRBJ2-5; D call uncertain. The germline V gene encodes CDR1 SGHRS and CDR2 YFSETQ. The CDR3 runs 13 residues. V was clipped by 0 bases and J by 3 bases, with 6 bases between them. The CDR3 DNA is TGCGCCAGCAGCTTGGGACACAAAGAGACCCAGTACTTC. Protein: CASSLGHKETQYF.

This chain links TRBV9 with TRBJ2-1; perhaps TRBD2 as D (5 bases). The V end lost 3 bases, the J end lost 4 bases, and 14 bases lay between the germline ends. The CDR3 runs 15 residues. Germline V gives CDR1 SGDLS, CDR2 YYNGEE. Here the CDR3 DNA reads TGTGCCAGCAGCGCCGGGGTGATTGGGTACAATGAGCAGTTCTTC. Its protein is CASSAGVIGYNEQFF.

On this clone: The same CDR3 arises from other DNA sequences in this sample as well. The V call is TRBV30, the J call TRBJ2-1, with TRBD2 matching over 13 bases. There are 13 residues in the CDR3. The V and J ends lost 5 bases and 6 bases, in that order; junction bases with no gene match: 1. Germline lookup yields CDR1 GTSNPN and CDR2 SVGIG (reference sequence). The CDR3 protein is CAWRLAGGNEQFF. In DNA, the CDR3 is TGTGCCTGGCGACTAGCGGGAGGCAATGAGCAGTTCTTC.

This clone was counted a few times. The rearrangement uses TRBV7-2 and TRBJ2-5, with D hard to call. From germline, CDR1 is SGHTA and CDR2 FQGNSA. The V gene lost 2 bases and the J gene lost 4 bases, with 8 bases spanning the gap. The CDR3 has 13 residues. CDR3 DNA sequence: TGTGCCAGCAGCTTAATGTGGCGAGAGACCCAGTACTTC. It specifies CASSLMWRETQYF. Full variable domain (rest looked up from reference TRBV7-2 and TRBJ2-5): GAGVSQSPSNKVTEKGKDVELRCDPISGHTALYWYRQSLGQGLEFLIYFQGNSAPDKSGLPSDRFSAERTGGSVSTLTIQRTQQEDSAVYLCASSLMWRETQYFGPGTRLLVL.

This clone was picked up a small number of times. This chain links TRBV9 with TRBJ2-7, with 8 bases identical to TRBD2. CDR1 is SGDLS, CDR2 YYNGEE, per germline. The CDR3 covers 16 residues. Trimming cost V 4 bases and J 2 bases; bases outside gene matches: 11. The CDR3 loop reads CASSPGVAGPAYEQYF. The CDR3, as DNA: TGTGCCAGCAGCCCCGGGGTAGCGGGGCCCGCCTACGAGCAGTACTTC.

The chain carries TRBV6-5 and TRBJ2-1, with 11 nucleotides matching TRBD2. With V trimmed by 5 bases and J by 8 bases, 5 bases remained unmatched. The CDR3 has 14 residues. Germline CDR1 reads MNHEY; CDR2 reads SVGAGI. The CDR3 coding sequence is TGTGCCAGCAGTACTAGCGGGAGTTCCCATGAGCAGTTCTTC. It yields the protein CASSTSGSSHEQFF.

This chain links TRBV7-9 with TRBJ2-2; 8 nucleotides match TRBD2. With 8 bases clipped from V and 1 base from J, the junction kept 6 bases outside the gene matches. Germline V gene sequence: CDR1 SEHNR, CDR2 FQNEAQ (reference sequence). This CDR3 has 15 amino acids. CDR3 DNA: TGTGCCAGCTGGTCCCTAGCGGGGAACACCGGGGAGCTGTTTTTT. Protein sequence: CASWSLAGNTGELFF.